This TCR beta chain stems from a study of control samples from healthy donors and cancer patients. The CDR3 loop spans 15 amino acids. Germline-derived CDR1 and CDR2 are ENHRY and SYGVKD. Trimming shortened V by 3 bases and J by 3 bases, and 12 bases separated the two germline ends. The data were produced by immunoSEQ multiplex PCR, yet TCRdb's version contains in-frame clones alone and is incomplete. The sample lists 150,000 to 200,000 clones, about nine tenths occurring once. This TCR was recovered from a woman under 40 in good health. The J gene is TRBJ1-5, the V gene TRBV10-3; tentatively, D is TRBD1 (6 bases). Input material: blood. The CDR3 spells CAISDSGADNQPQHF. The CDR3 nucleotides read TGTGCCATCAGTGATTCAGGGGCTGACAATCAGCCCCAGCATTTT.